Each of the 16 T cell receptor beta chains below was sequenced from the same sample in a study of blood T cell repertoires in COVID-19. Sequencing was performed with immunoSEQ multiplex PCR; in TCRdb, only in-frame clones are kept and a portion is missing. The sample has 70,000 or so clones, roughly 85% seen once; the top ten hold 8.5% to 10%. Sequencing was carried out using peripheral blood. The receptor set was obtained from an elderly woman with acute or convalescent COVID-19.

A few counts support this clone. The chain is built from TRBV30 and TRBJ1-2, with a tentative D call TRBD1 (6 bases). The CDR3 length is 12 residues. Trimming removed 2 bases at V and 4 bases at J, with 8 bases between. The germline CDR1 and CDR2 sequences are GTSNPN and SVGIG (reference sequence). The CDR3 region has the DNA TGTGCCTGGAGTCTACAGGGCTATGGCTACACCTTC. Encoded protein: CAWSLQGYGYTF.

The V and J genes are TRBV12-5 and TRBJ1-4; 7 positions agree with TRBD1. The CDR3 loop spans 16 amino acids. J lost 4 bases, V lost 0 bases, and 5 bases had no gene match. The germline gives CDR1 LGHNT, CDR2 FRNRAP. CDR3 residues: CASGLVRRQGNEKLFF. The CDR3 region has the DNA TGTGCTAGTGGTTTGGTACGACGACAGGGTAATGAAAAACTGTTTTTT.

The chain employs TRBV18 and TRBJ2-2; the match to TRBD1 covers 10 bases. Germline CDR1 is KGHSH and CDR2 is LQKENI. The V segment lost 3 bases and the J segment 2 bases; nucleotides outside the gene matches: 6. This CDR3 contains 17 residues. The CDR3 DNA is TGTGCCAGCTCACCCTTGACAGGGGGCAAAAACACCGGGGAGCTGTTTTTT. Amino acids: CASSPLTGGKNTGELFF.

The chain has TRBV19 and TRBJ1-1; TRBD1 matches at 7 bases. CDR1 is LNHDA and CDR2 is SQIVND in the germline V gene (reference sequence). CDR3 size: 15 residues. Unmatched junction bases numbered 9, after V lost 5 bases and J lost 3 bases. This CDR3 is CASSPLTGWDTEAFF. The CDR3 bases are TGTGCCAGTAGTCCTCTGACAGGGTGGGACACTGAAGCTTTCTTT.

The chain links TRBV6-2 or TRBV6-3 to TRBJ1-5; D not certain. Trimming left V 4 bases short and J 1 base short, with 14 bases between. Germline values: CDR1 MNHEY, CDR2 SVGEGT. The CDR3 sequence is 16 residues long. CDR3 sequence reads: CASSSRQPGSNQPQHF. In DNA form, the CDR3 reads TGTGCCAGCAGTTCCCGACAACCGGGGAGCAATCAGCCCCAGCATTTT.

The chain carries TRBV2 and TRBJ2-2; TRBD1 is a possible D gene (5 bases). The CDR3 length is 14 residues. Trimming left V 6 bases short and J 7 bases short, with 15 bases between. Germline CDR1 reads SNHLY; CDR2 reads FYNNEI. CDR3 protein: CASSSLRANGELFF. The CDR3 DNA is TGTGCCAGCAGCTCTCTCAGGGCGAACGGGGAGCTGTTTTTT.

This sequence joins TRBV7-6 and TRBJ2-7; 9 nucleotides align to TRBD1. The germline gives CDR1 SGHVS, CDR2 FNYEAQ. The V and J ends lost 5 bases and 7 bases, in that order; junction bases with no gene match: 9. The CDR3 loop spans 14 amino acids. The CDR3 sequence: CASSATGGAGEQYF. CDR3 nucleotides: TGTGCCAGCAGCGCAACAGGGGGCGCAGGGGAGCAGTACTTC.

This chain joins TRBV5-1 and TRBJ1-2; 9 bases align to TRBD1. The trim removed 1 base at V and 2 bases at J, leaving 3 bases unmatched. Germline CDR1 is SGHRS and CDR2 is YFSETQ. The CDR3 consists of 15 residues. Written as DNA, the CDR3 is TGCGCCAGCAGCTTGTACGGGACAGGGAACTATGGCTACACCTTC. Translated, it gives CASSLYGTGNYGYTF.

V usage is TRBV19 and J usage is TRBJ1-1; weak D call: TRBD1 (5 bases). The CDR3 contains 13 residues. CDR1 is LNHDA and CDR2 is SQIVND in the germline V gene (reference sequence). Trimming shortened V by 3 bases and J by 1 base, and 6 bases separated the two germline ends. The CDR3 reads CASSIRENTEAFF. The CDR3 DNA sequence: TGTGCCAGTAGTATCAGGGAGAACACTGAAGCTTTCTTT.

V is TRBV9 and J is TRBJ1-1, with unresolved D. The CDR3 is made up of 14 amino acids. Germline V gives CDR1 SGDLS, CDR2 YYNGEE. Trimming took 0 bases from V and 6 from J, leaving 12 bases between them. The CDR3 loop reads CASSVGVWAPEAFF. DNA for the CDR3: TGTGCCAGCAGCGTAGGAGTGTGGGCCCCTGAAGCTTTCTTT.

This chain joins TRBV5-1 and TRBJ1-2; D remains ambiguous. There are 15 residues in the CDR3. The V gene lost 4 bases and the J gene lost 0 bases, with 13 bases spanning the gap. CDR1 is SGHRS, CDR2 YFSETQ, per germline. The CDR3 nucleotides are TGCGCCAGCAGCCAACGGGGAAGGCCTAACTATGGCTACACCTTC. Amino acid sequence: CASSQRGRPNYGYTF.

The chain joins TRBV6-5 to TRBJ2-5; 8 nucleotides agree with TRBD2. The CDR3 has 14 amino acids. The germline V gene has CDR1 MNHEY and CDR2 SVGAGI. Trimming removed 2 bases from V and 2 bases from J; junction bases left unmatched: 1. CDR3 sequence reads: CASSYIAGQETQYF. The CDR3 nucleotides read TGTGCCAGCAGTTACATAGCGGGACAAGAGACCCAGTACTTC.

CDR3 DNA: TGTGCCATCAGTGAGTACAGGGACACCGGGGAGCTGTTTTTT. It translates to CAISEYRDTGELFF. V and J are TRBV10-3 and TRBJ2-2; maybe TRBD1 (6 bases). The CDR3 has 14 amino acids. V was pared by 1 base and J by 3 bases, with 6 bases between. Looked up from germline, CDR1 is ENHRY and CDR2 is SYGVKD.

This rearrangement joins TRBV6-5 to TRBJ1-5, with 8 bases lining up with TRBD1. Germline trimming cut 5 bases from V and 6 bases from J; bases unmatched to any gene: 9. The CDR3 contains 15 residues. Germline values: CDR1 MNHEY, CDR2 SVGAGI. The CDR3 spells CASSPGGGFAQPQHF. For the CDR3, the DNA is TGTGCCAGCAGTCCAGGGGGCGGATTCGCTCAGCCCCAGCATTTT.

The chain links TRBV11-3 to TRBJ2-1; weak D call: TRBD2 (6 bases). This CDR3 spans 19 amino acids. V lost 1 base to trimming and J lost 2 bases, with 21 bases between them. Germline CDR1 is SGHNT and CDR2 is YENEEA. CDR3 DNA sequence: TGTGCCAGCAGCTTAGGGGTAGGGTGGGGGACTTCAGCCTACAATGAGCAGTTCTTC. It is translated as CASSLGVGWGTSAYNEQFF.

This sequence joins TRBV5-1 and TRBJ1-4; TRBD1 agrees at 10 bases. The germline CDR1 and CDR2 sequences are SGHRS and YFSETQ. There are 14 residues in the CDR3. The V and J ends lost 3 bases and 8 bases, in that order; junction bases with no gene match: 4. The CDR3 protein is CASSSRQGAEKLFF. The CDR3 region has the DNA TGCGCCAGCAGCTCTAGACAGGGGGCGGAAAAACTGTTTTTT.